The sequence of this T cell receptor (beta chain) was determined in a study of blood T cell repertoires in COVID-19. Assay: immunoSEQ multiplex PCR; the TCRdb copy retains only in-frame clones and omits some. The data contain roughly 410,000 clones, about 89% of them singletons. V shed 5 bases and J shed 2 bases, with 18 bases lying between them. Germline CDR1 and CDR2: MNHEY and SMNVEV (reference sequence). The CDR3 is 16 residues long. Seattle patient enrollment occurred during active infection, with longitudinal follow-up thereafter. The chain has TRBV27 and TRBJ1-2; D possibly corresponds to TRBD1 (5 bases). Sequencing was carried out using peripheral blood. The clonotype was recovered from a woman aged 40 to 49 with COVID-19, enrolled during active disease. DNA for the CDR3: TGTGCCAGCAGTAGAGGGACTAAGAGGGCCAACTATGGCTACACCTTC. Protein product: CASSRGTKRANYGYTF.